The clone carrying this T cell receptor (beta chain) was picked up many times. The antigen is unknown. The CDR3 loop spans 16 amino acids. The V and J ends lost 0 bases and 3 bases respectively, with 12 bases between them. Germline V gene lookup returns CDR1 DFQATT and CDR2 SNEGSKA (reference sequence). Time point indicated: longitudinal time-point 1 (baseline). Blood bank volunteers in Maryland, USA, served as healthy controls. The study built unsorted libraries from 2 million PBMCs kept at -80 C. This specimen belongs to a study of neurological immune-mediated disorders. Findings of the study overall: In HTLV-1-associated myelopathy, TCR clonal expansion was greatest, whereas multiple sclerosis had the least, falling below healthy controls.

The yield of each sequencing run was over 170 million TCR-beta sequences from 15-18 subjects. TCRdb reanalysed the 5' RACE reads using MiXCR and keeps one entry per CDR3 protein. The table has 60,000 to 90,000 distinct CDR3 sequences, roughly 10% seen once. Sequenced input: PBMCs. The chain is built from TRBV20-1 and TRBJ1-6, with D possibly TRBD1 on 5 matching bases. This TCR was recovered from a young man in good health. The CDR3 sequence: CSARDQIGDYNSPLHF. CDR3 bases: TGCAGTGCTAGAGATCAGATAGGGGACTATAATTCACCCCTCCACTTT.